This T cell receptor beta chain was obtained from a study of identical twins. Overall study results and limits: Cord blood beta clonotypes that were abundant carried fewer insertions, and memory repertoires showed no such trend. Out-of-frame TCR alpha sharing in monozygotic twins exceeded recombination model predictions. Findings depended on cross-sectional statistics rather than tracking the same donors.

Per the germline V gene, CDR1 is MNHEY and CDR2 is SVGEGT. With 0 bases clipped from V and 7 bases from J, the junction kept 5 bases outside the gene matches. The CDR3 consists of 16 residues. In the case of this clonotype: The antigen is not known.

TCRdb ran MiXCR on the 5' RACE reads and lists one entry per CDR3 protein. The sample lists roughly 1.6 million distinct CDR3 sequences; 25% to 35% were seen once. The sample consisted of cord blood. This rearrangement joins TRBV6-2 or TRBV6-3 to TRBJ2-1; 11 bases agree with TRBD2. The sequence was collected from a newborn girl in good health. Here the CDR3 reads CASSYSSGGARNEQFF. Written as DNA, the CDR3 is TGTGCCAGCAGTTACTCTAGCGGGGGGGCTAGAAATGAGCAGTTCTTC.